The 20 T cell receptor beta chains below all came from one sample that was sequenced in a study of blood T cell repertoires in COVID-19. Profiling relied on immunoSEQ multiplex PCR, and the TCRdb table lists in-frame clones only, not all of them. The sample yields 250,000 or so clones, around 83% seen once. What was sequenced was peripheral blood. The receptor set was obtained from a woman aged 40 to 50 who had recovered from COVID-19.

This clone appeared once. The rearrangement joins TRBV6-5 to TRBJ2-7; D might be TRBD2 (7 bases). This CDR3 region has 13 residues. V dropped 7 bases and J dropped 4 bases, with 14 bases sitting between them. Germline CDR1 MNHEY, CDR2 SVGAGI. CDR3 DNA: TGTGCCAGCACCGGAGGGGGGGCATACGAGCAGTACTTC. Protein sequence: CASTGGGAYEQYF.

This sequence joins TRBV19 and TRBJ1-2; TRBD1 agrees at 8 bases. Per germline, CDR1 LNHDA and CDR2 SQIVND (reference sequence). V lost 7 bases, J lost 5 bases, and 15 bases stayed unmatched. This CDR3 region has 16 residues. In DNA form, the CDR3 reads TGTGCCAGTACTCTCCTGAGGCACAGGGGGGATTATGGCTACACCTTC. Protein product: CASTLLRHRGDYGYTF.

This sequence joins TRBV9 and TRBJ2-3; TRBD2 agrees at 7 bases. V lost 4 bases and J lost 5; bases outside the gene matches: 4. Per the germline V gene, CDR1 is SGDLS and CDR2 is YYNGEE. The CDR3 runs to 13 residues. The CDR3 sequence: CASSLWGGDTQYF. The CDR3 nucleotides read TGTGCCAGCAGCCTCTGGGGGGGAGATACGCAGTATTTT.

The chain recombines TRBV28 with TRBJ2-3; 15 bases are shared with TRBD2. Germline trimming cut 5 bases from V and 4 bases from J; bases unmatched to any gene: 4. The CDR3 length is 16 residues. Germline V gives CDR1 MDHEN, CDR2 SYDVKM. CDR3 DNA: TGTGCCAGCAGTACCGGACTAGCGGGGGGGCCAGATACGCAGTATTTT. Encoded protein: CASSTGLAGGPDTQYF.

The chain joins TRBV2 to TRBJ1-1; TRBD1 aligns across 7 bases. CDR3 size: 13 residues. Germline V lookup: CDR1 SNHLY, CDR2 FYNNEI. The ends lost 10 bases at V and 2 bases at J; junction bases unmatched: 7. The CDR3 nucleotides read TGTGCCACCTCGGGACAGACCAACACTGAAGCTTTCTTT. It translates to CATSGQTNTEAFF.

The chain couples TRBV20-1 to TRBJ1-1, with a possible D match to TRBD1 (5 bases). CDR1 is DFQATT, CDR2 SNEGSKA, per germline (reference sequence). V gave up 3 bases and J gave up 10 bases, with 18 bases separating them. The CDR3 loop spans 13 amino acids. This chain's CDR3 is CSASARQSGSAFF. As DNA, the CDR3 is TGCAGTGCTAGTGCTAGACAGTCTGGATCAGCTTTCTTT.

V gene TRBV18 combines with J gene TRBJ1-1; no clear D gene. This CDR3 region has 13 residues. Trimming left V 4 bases short and J 2 bases short, with 8 bases between. Germline V gene lookup returns CDR1 KGHSH and CDR2 LQKENI. The CDR3 DNA sequence: TGTGCCAGCTCACAAGACTTCAACACTGAAGCTTTCTTT. This translates into CASSQDFNTEAFF.

V is TRBV7-2 and J is TRBJ2-1, with 10 bases aligning to TRBD2. The CDR3 runs to 17 residues. Germline V lookup: CDR1 SGHTA, CDR2 FQGNSA. The V segment lost 4 bases and the J segment 3 bases; nucleotides outside the gene matches: 9. CDR3 nucleotide sequence: TGTGCCAGCAGCTCCGGGGTAGCGGGGGGCTTCTACAATGAGCAGTTCTTC. Encoded protein: CASSSGVAGGFYNEQFF.

The chain carries TRBV3-1 (or the pseudogene TRBV3-2) and TRBJ1-1, with TRBD1 matching 7 bases. The CDR3 sequence is 14 residues long. In germline, CDR1 is LGHDT, CDR2 YNNKEL (reference sequence). V was clipped by 3 bases and J by 4 bases; unmatched bases: 5. The CDR3 DNA reads TGTGCCAGCAGCCAGCCAGGGGGTGCCACTGAAGCTTTCTTT. Its protein product is CASSQPGGATEAFF.

The CDR3 sequence: CASSKGAQAGLNTEAFF. CDR3 nucleotide sequence: TGTGCCAGCAGCAAAGGGGCCCAGGCGGGCCTGAACACTGAAGCTTTCTTT. The rearrangement links TRBV21-1 to TRBJ1-1. TRBV21-1 is given as a pseudogene. CDR3 size: 17 residues.

This clone showed up just a few times. The CDR3 region has the DNA TGTGCCAGCAGCGTTACCGGGACAGGTTGGTACGAGCAGTACTTC. Protein sequence: CASSVTGTGWYEQYF. The V call is TRBV5-4, the J call TRBJ2-7, with TRBD1 matching over 8 bases. The CDR3 consists of 15 residues. Germline lookup yields CDR1 SGHNT and CDR2 YYREEE (reference sequence). Germline trimming cut 4 bases from V and 4 bases from J; bases unmatched to any gene: 10.

The rearrangement uses TRBV19 and TRBJ1-4, with D possibly being TRBD1 (6 bases). Germline lookup yields CDR1 LNHDA and CDR2 SQIVND (reference sequence). CDR3 length: 14 amino acids. The V gene lost 7 bases and the J gene lost 3 bases, with 12 bases spanning the gap. The CDR3 region is CASTTGYSNEKLFF. The DNA for the CDR3 is TGTGCCAGTACCACAGGGTATTCTAATGAAAAACTGTTTTTT.

This clone was observed a handful of times. V is TRBV27 and J is TRBJ1-1; 10 nucleotides align to TRBD1. The germline CDR1 and CDR2 sequences are MNHEY and SMNVEV (reference sequence). After removal of 2 bases from V and 2 bases from J, the junction contained 2 bases not matched to a gene. This CDR3 has 15 amino acids. The DNA for the CDR3 is TGTGCCAGCAGTTTAGGACAGGGGGTCAACACTGAAGCTTTCTTT. Protein: CASSLGQGVNTEAFF.

The rearrangement joins TRBV27 to TRBJ1-2, with D perhaps matching TRBD1 (5 bases). V lost 0 bases to trimming and J lost 8 bases, with 13 bases between them. This CDR3 has 14 residues. CDR1 and CDR2 from the germline V gene are MNHEY and SMNVEV (reference sequence). CDR3 DNA: TGTGCCAGCAGTTTATCGTCTCTCGGGGGGGGCTACACCTTC. It translates to CASSLSSLGGGYTF.

The genes are TRBV10-3 and TRBJ2-2, with TRBD1 identical over 7 bases. The CDR3 runs to 14 residues. Per the germline V gene, CDR1 is ENHRY and CDR2 is SYGVKD. The V and J ends lost 2 bases and 4 bases, in that order; junction bases with no gene match: 1. In DNA form, the CDR3 reads TGTGCCATCAGTGAGAGACAGGGCACCGGGGAGCTGTTTTTT. This sequence encodes CAISERQGTGELFF.

This chain's CDR3 is CASSSSVGLGEQYF. CDR3 nucleotide sequence: TGTGCCAGCAGTTCCAGCGTCGGACTAGGCGAGCAGTACTTC. The J gene is TRBJ2-7, the V gene TRBV27, with 7 bases identical to TRBD2. The germline V gene has CDR1 MNHEY and CDR2 SMNVEV (reference sequence). This CDR3 is 14 amino acids long. Trimming removed 4 bases from V and 6 bases from J; junction bases left unmatched: 9.

The chain joins TRBV7-2 to TRBJ2-7; D gene uncertain. CDR1 is SGHTA, CDR2 FQGNSA, per germline. V was pared by 4 bases and J by 1 base, with 8 bases between. The CDR3 runs to 13 residues. The CDR3 is CASSSTASYEQYF. CDR3 coding DNA: TGTGCCAGCAGCTCCACAGCATCCTACGAGCAGTACTTC.

The count of this clone is one. The chain employs TRBV5-4 and TRBJ2-4, with 9 positions matching TRBD1. The trim removed 4 bases at V and 1 base at J, leaving 12 bases unmatched. The CDR3 contains 18 residues. Germline-derived CDR1 and CDR2 are SGHNT and YYREEE (reference sequence). Here the CDR3 DNA reads TGTGCCAGCAGCCCGGGACAGGGTAGAGATTTGGCCAAAAACATTCAGTACTTC. Protein: CASSPGQGRDLAKNIQYF.

This clone came up once. The chain links TRBV2 to TRBJ1-6; 8 bases are shared with TRBD1. Per the germline V gene, CDR1 is SNHLY and CDR2 is FYNNEI. There are 16 residues in the CDR3. Unmatched junction bases numbered 10, after V lost 3 bases and J lost 9 bases. The CDR3 spells CASSEGPRTGSSPLHF. The CDR3 DNA follows: TGTGCCAGCAGTGAGGGCCCTCGGACAGGGAGTTCACCCCTCCACTTT.

V usage is TRBV2 and J usage is TRBJ2-5; weak D call: TRBD1 (6 bases). Looked up from germline, CDR1 is SNHLY and CDR2 is FYNNEI. The CDR3 consists of 15 residues. V lost 8 bases and J lost 1, with 17 bases in between. The CDR3 loop is CASGGTRRLQETQYF. CDR3 DNA: TGTGCCAGCGGTGGGACACGCCGGCTCCAAGAGACCCAGTACTTC.